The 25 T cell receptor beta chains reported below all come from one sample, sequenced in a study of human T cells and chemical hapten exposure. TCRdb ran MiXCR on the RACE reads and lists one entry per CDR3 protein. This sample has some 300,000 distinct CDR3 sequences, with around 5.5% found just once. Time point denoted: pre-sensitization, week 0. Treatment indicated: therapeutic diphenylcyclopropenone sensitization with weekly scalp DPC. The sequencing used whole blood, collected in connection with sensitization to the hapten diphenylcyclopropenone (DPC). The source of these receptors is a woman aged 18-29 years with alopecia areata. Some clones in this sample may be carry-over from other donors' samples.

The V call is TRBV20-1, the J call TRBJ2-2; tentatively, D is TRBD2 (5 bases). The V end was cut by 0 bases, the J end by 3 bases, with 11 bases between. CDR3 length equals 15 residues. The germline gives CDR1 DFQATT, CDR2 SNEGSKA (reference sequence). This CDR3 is CSARDAGSDTGELFF. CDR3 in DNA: TGCAGTGCTAGAGATGCGGGTTCGGACACCGGGGAGCTGTTTTTT.

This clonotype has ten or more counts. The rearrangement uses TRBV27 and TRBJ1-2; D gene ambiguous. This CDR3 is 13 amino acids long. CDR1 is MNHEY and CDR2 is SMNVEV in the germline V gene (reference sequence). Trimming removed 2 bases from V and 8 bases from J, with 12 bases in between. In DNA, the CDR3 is TGTGCCAGCAGTTTAGGCTCAACTGGGGGCTACACCTTC. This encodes CASSLGSTGGYTF.

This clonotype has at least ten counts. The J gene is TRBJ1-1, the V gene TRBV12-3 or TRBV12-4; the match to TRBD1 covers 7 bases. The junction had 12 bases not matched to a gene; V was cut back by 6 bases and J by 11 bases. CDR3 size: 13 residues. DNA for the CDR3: TGTGCCAGCAGACAGCAGGGGGGGCTTCGCGCTTTCTTT. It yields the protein CASRQQGGLRAFF.

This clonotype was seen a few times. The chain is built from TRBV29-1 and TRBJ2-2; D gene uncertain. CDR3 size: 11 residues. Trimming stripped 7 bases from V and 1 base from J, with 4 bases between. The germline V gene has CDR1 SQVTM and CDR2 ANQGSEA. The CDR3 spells CSARNTGELFF. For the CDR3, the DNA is TGCAGCGCCCGGAACACCGGGGAGCTGTTTTTT.

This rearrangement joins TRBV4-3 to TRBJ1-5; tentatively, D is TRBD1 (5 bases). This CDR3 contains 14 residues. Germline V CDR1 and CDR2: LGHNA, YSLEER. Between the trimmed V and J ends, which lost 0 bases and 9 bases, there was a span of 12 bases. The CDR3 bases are TGCGCCAGCAGCCAAGAAGTGGGGGTAGCGCCCCAGCATTTT. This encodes CASSQEVGVAPQHF.

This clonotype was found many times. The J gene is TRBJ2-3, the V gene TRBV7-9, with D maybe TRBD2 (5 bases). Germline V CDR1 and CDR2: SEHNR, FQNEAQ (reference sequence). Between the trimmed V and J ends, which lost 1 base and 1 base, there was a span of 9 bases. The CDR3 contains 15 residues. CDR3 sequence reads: CASSLGRAGTDTQYF. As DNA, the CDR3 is TGTGCCAGCAGCTTAGGGCGGGCCGGCACAGATACGCAGTATTTT.

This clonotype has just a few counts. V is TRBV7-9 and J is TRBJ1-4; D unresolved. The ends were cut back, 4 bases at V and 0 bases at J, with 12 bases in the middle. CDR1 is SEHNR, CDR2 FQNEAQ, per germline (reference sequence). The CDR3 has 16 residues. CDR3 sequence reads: CASSSLLGATNEKLFF. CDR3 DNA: TGTGCCAGCAGCTCCCTTCTAGGAGCAACTAATGAAAAACTGTTTTTT.

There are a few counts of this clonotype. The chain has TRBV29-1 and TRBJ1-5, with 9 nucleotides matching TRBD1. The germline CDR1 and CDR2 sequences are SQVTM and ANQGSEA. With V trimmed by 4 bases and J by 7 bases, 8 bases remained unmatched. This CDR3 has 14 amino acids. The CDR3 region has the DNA TGCAGCGTTGCTCAGGGACAGGGCGGCCAGCCCCAGCATTTT. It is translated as CSVAQGQGGQPQHF.

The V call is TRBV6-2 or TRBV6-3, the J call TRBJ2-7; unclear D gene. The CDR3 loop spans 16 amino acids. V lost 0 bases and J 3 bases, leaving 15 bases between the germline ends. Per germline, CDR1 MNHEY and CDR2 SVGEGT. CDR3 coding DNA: TGTGCCAGCAGTTACTCGTCCGGATCCCTGGTCTACGAGCAGTACTTC. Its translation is CASSYSSGSLVYEQYF.

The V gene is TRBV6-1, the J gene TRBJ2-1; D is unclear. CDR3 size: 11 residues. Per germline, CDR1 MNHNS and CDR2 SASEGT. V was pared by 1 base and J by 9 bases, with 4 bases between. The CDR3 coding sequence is TGTGCCAGCAGTGAAGGGGGTGAGCAGTTCTTC. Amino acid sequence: CASSEGGEQFF.

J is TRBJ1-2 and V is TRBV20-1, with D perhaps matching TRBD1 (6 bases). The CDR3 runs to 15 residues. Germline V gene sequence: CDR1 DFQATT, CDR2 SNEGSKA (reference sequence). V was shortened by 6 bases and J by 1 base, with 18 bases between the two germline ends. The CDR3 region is CSAPRAGARNYGYTF. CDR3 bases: TGCAGTGCCCCACGCGCAGGGGCCCGTAACTATGGCTACACCTTC.

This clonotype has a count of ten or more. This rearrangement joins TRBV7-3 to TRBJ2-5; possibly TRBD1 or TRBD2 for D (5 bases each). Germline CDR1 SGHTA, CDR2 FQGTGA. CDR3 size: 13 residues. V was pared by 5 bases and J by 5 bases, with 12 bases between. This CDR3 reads CASSLIGAETQYF. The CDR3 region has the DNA TGTGCCAGCAGCCTAATCGGGGCGGAGACCCAGTACTTC.

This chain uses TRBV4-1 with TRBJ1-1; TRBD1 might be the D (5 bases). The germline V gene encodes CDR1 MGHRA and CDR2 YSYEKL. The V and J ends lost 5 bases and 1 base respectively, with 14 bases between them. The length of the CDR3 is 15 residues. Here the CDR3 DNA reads TGCGCCAGCAGCGGTCGACAGATACAGAACACTGAAGCTTTCTTT. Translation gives CASSGRQIQNTEAFF.

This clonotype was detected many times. The CDR3 reads CASRARGGVDSNQPQHF. The CDR3 coding sequence is TGTGCCAGCAGGGCCCGGGGGGGGGTCGATAGCAATCAGCCCCAGCATTTT. This rearrangement joins TRBV6-1 to TRBJ1-5, with D perhaps matching TRBD1 (5 bases). Per the germline V gene, CDR1 is MNHNS and CDR2 is SASEGT. The CDR3 runs to 17 residues. V lost 6 bases, J lost 0 bases, and 18 bases lay in between.

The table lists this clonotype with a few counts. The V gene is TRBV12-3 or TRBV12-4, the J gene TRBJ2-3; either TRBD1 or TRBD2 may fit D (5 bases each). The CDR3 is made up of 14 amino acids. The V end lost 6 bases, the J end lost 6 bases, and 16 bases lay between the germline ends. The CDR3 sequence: CASSRTSWGDTQYF. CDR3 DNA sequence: TGTGCCAGCAGCCGGACTTCCTGGGGGGATACGCAGTATTTT.

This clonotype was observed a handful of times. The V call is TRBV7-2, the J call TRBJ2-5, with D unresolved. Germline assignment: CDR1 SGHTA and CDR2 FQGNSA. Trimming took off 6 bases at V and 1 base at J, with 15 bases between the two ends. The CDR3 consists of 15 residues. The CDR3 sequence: CASRPPNALQETQYF. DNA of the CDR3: TGTGCCAGCAGACCCCCAAATGCGCTCCAAGAGACCCAGTACTTC.

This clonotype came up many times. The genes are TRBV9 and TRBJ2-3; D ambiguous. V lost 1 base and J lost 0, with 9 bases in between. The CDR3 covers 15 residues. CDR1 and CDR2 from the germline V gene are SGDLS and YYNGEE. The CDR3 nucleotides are TGTGCCAGCAGCGTAAATCCCTTGAGCACAGATACGCAGTATTTT. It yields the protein CASSVNPLSTDTQYF.

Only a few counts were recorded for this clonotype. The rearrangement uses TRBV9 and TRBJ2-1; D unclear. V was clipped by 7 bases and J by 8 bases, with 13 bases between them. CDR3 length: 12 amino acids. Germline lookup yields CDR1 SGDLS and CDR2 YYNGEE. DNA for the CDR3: TGTGCCAGCCGGGCAACTGGCGATGAGCAGTTCTTC. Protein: CASRATGDEQFF. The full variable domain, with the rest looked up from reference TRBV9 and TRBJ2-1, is DSGVTQTPKHLITATGQRVTLRCSPRSGDLSVYWYQQSLDQGLQFLIQYYNGEERAKGNILERFSAQQFPDLHSELNLSSLELGDSALYFCASRATGDEQFFGPGTRLTVL.

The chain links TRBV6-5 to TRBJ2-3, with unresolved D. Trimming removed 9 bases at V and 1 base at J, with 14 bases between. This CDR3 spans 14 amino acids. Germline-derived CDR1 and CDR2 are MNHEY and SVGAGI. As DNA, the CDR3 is TGTGCCAGTCGTTCAGTGGGCGGCACAGATACGCAGTATTTT. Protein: CASRSVGGTDTQYF.

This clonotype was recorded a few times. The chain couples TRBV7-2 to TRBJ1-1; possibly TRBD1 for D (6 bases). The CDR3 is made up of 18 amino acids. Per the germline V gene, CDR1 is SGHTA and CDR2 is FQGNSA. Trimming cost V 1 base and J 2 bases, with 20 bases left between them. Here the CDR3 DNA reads TGTGCCAGCAGCTTAGGCGAGGGCAGGGGACCTTTTAACACTGAAGCTTTCTTT. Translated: CASSLGEGRGPFNTEAFF.

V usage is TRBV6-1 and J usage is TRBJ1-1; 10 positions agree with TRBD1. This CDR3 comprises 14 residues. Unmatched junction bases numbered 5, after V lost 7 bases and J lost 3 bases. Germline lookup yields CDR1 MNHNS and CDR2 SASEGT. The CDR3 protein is CASTMDRGDTEAFF. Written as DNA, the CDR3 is TGTGCCAGCACAATGGACAGGGGGGACACTGAAGCTTTCTTT.

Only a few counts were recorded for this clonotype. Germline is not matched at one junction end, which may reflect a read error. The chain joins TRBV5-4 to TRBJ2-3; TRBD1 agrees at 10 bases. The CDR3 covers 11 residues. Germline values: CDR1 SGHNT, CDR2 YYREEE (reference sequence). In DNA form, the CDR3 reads TGTGCCAGCTTCTTAGGGGACAGGGGTGATTTT. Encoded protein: CASFLGDRGDF.

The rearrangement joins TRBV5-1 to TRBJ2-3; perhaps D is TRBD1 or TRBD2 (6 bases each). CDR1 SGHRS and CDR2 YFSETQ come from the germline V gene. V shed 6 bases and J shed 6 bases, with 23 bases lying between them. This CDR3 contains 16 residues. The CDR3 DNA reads TGCGCCAGCAACTCTCGTCCCGGGACCGGGGGCGATACGCAGTATTTT. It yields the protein CASNSRPGTGGDTQYF.

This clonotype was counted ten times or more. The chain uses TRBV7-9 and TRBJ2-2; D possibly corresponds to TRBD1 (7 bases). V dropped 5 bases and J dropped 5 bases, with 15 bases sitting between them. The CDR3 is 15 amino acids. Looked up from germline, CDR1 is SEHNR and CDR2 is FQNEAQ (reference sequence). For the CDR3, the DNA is TGTGCCAGCAGCCTCAGACAGGGAGGAACCGGGGAGCTGTTTTTT. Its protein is CASSLRQGGTGELFF.

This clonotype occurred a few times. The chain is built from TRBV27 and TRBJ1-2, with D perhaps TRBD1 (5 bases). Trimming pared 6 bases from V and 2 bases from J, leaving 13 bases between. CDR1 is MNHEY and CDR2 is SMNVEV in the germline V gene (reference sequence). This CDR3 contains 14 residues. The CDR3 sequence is CASSPLGPNYGYTF. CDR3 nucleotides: TGTGCCAGCAGCCCCCTGGGACCGAACTATGGCTACACCTTC.